This T cell receptor beta chain originates from a study of regulatory T cells in long-lasting Graves disease. Study outcomes and limitations: Researchers reported studying only peripheral blood, not thyroid tissue. With persistent disease, TRBV28, TRBJ1-2 and TRBJ2-5 were the favored segments. Patients with persistent Graves' had lower TCR diversity than newly diagnosed patients.

Library construction for TCR beta used iRepertoire HTBI primers and Arm-PCR of CDR3 regions. TCRdb reprocessed the multiplex PCR reads with MiXCR, giving one entry per CDR3 protein. The sample consists of roughly 560,000 distinct CDR3 sequences, around 12% of them appearing once. The sample's time point: newly diagnosed GD, antithyroid drugs for less than 3 months. PBMC RNA served as the TCR library source. Those enrolled as patients came out of an endocrinology department in Xi'an, China. This clonotype was counted ten times or more. Its antigen is undetermined. CDR1 and CDR2 from the germline V gene are DFQATT and SNEGSKA (reference sequence). V lost 5 bases to trimming and J lost 1 base, with 19 bases between them. This CDR3 is built from 16 residues. The data were also submitted as part of a second study, on T cells in Graves' hyperthyroidism and ophthalmopathy.

This TCR came from a woman aged 30 to 39 with Graves disease. The material was peripheral blood mononuclear cells (PBMCs), obtained at new diagnosis, from a patient treated with antithyroid drugs. J is TRBJ2-3 and V is TRBV20-1; possibly TRBD1 or TRBD2 for D (5 bases each). The CDR3 sequence is CSAAPGTPGGTDTQYF. The CDR3 nucleotides read TGCAGTGCTGCCCCCGGGACCCCGGGCGGCACAGATACGCAGTATTTT.